The 11 T cell receptor beta chains below all came from one sample that was sequenced in a study of cytomegalovirus exposure and HLA in healthy donors. Primers included in the PCR were 60 Vbeta and 13 Jbeta primers. The data were produced by immunoSEQ multiplex PCR, yet TCRdb's version contains in-frame clones alone and is incomplete. The sample shows more than 150,000 clones, approximately 81% of them seen only once. The sample was PBMCs. The receptors derive from a woman in her twenties or thirties in good health and CMV-seronegative.

The chain joins TRBV7-2 to TRBJ1-2; 10 positions match TRBD1. Germline V lookup: CDR1 SGHTA, CDR2 FQGNSA. This CDR3 is built from 15 residues. V shed 1 base, J shed 10 bases, and the junction held 9 bases outside the gene matches. CDR3 in DNA: TGTGCCAGCAGCTTAGGGACAGGGGGAAGCCTTGTCTACACCTTC. Its protein is CASSLGTGGSLVYTF.

The DNA of the CDR3 is TGTGCCAGCAGCGTAGCCCCAACAGCGGGGGGGCGCGATACGCAGTATTTT. Amino acid sequence: CASSVAPTAGGRDTQYF. The rearrangement links TRBV9 to TRBJ2-3, with TRBD2 matching 10 bases. J lost 6 bases, V lost 0 bases, and 10 bases had no gene match. This CDR3 contains 17 residues. CDR1 and CDR2 from the germline V gene are SGDLS and YYNGEE.

The rearrangement joins TRBV18 to TRBJ1-6; D remains ambiguous. V lost 0 bases and J lost 7, with 13 bases in between. The CDR3 is made up of 16 amino acids. Germline values: CDR1 KGHSH, CDR2 LQKENI. CDR3 sequence: CASSPPSAGRNSPLHF. CDR3 bases: TGTGCCAGCTCACCACCGTCGGCGGGGAGAAATTCACCCCTCCACTTT.

This clone was counted a single time. The rearrangement uses TRBV2 and TRBJ1-2; D unresolved. Germline lookup yields CDR1 SNHLY and CDR2 FYNNEI. This CDR3 spans 12 amino acids. Trimming took 4 bases from V and 3 from J, leaving 6 bases between them. Written as DNA, the CDR3 is TGTGCCAGCAGTGGTTCCGACTATGGCTACACCTTC. Protein product: CASSGSDYGYTF.

V and J are TRBV27 and TRBJ2-7, with 9 positions matching TRBD1. CDR1 is MNHEY and CDR2 is SMNVEV in the germline V gene (reference sequence). The V segment lost 7 bases and the J segment 5 bases; nucleotides outside the gene matches: 9. The CDR3 runs to 14 residues. Here the CDR3 reads CASNRRDRVNEQYF. The DNA for the CDR3 is TGTGCCAGCAATCGGCGGGACAGGGTAAACGAGCAGTACTTC.

This clone was counted between two and nine times. The rearrangement uses TRBV10-2 and TRBJ2-7; a weak D match, TRBD2 (5 bases). Germline CDR1 reads WSHSY; CDR2 reads SAAADI. V lost 3 bases to trimming and J lost 1 base, with 13 bases between them. The CDR3 is 15 residues long. CDR3 residues: CASSDLAFNSYEQYF. In nucleotides, the CDR3 is TGCGCCAGCAGTGACCTAGCCTTTAATTCCTACGAGCAGTACTTC.

The chain is built from TRBV6-5 and TRBJ2-3; the D is unclear. V lost 6 bases to trimming and J lost 4 bases, with 14 bases between them. Per the germline V gene, CDR1 is MNHEY and CDR2 is SVGAGI. This CDR3 spans 14 amino acids. The CDR3 DNA follows: TGTGCCAGCAGCGCGAACCCGGGTTCAGATACGCAGTATTTT. Translated, it gives CASSANPGSDTQYF.

CDR3 protein: CASSFGRRGLESGPQHF. CDR3 DNA: TGTGCCAGCAGTTTCGGGCGCAGGGGCCTTGAATCGGGGCCCCAGCATTTT. This chain links TRBV27 with TRBJ1-5, with a possible D match to TRBD1 (6 bases). The CDR3 is 17 residues long. Germline CDR1 reads MNHEY; CDR2 reads SMNVEV (reference sequence). Between the trimmed V and J ends, which lost 3 bases and 9 bases, there was a span of 24 bases.

The V call is TRBV9, the J call TRBJ2-5; weak D call: TRBD2 (7 bases). There are 14 residues in the CDR3. The ends were cut back, 6 bases at V and 1 base at J, with 13 bases in the middle. CDR1 and CDR2 from the germline V gene are SGDLS and YYNGEE. Here the CDR3 DNA reads TGTGCCAGCAACGGGGGGCTCCCCCAAGAGACCCAGTACTTC. Its translation is CASNGGLPQETQYF.

V and J are TRBV30 and TRBJ2-5; TRBD2 might be the D (7 bases). Germline CDR1 reads GTSNPN; CDR2 reads SVGIG (reference sequence). This CDR3 has 14 amino acids. V lost 2 bases and J 12 bases, leaving 22 bases between the germline ends. In DNA form, the CDR3 reads TGTGCCTGGAGTAGGGGGGGCGCGGGGAGTCGGGAGTACTTC. Protein sequence: CAWSRGGAGSREYF. The full variable domain, in which reference TRBV30 and TRBJ2-5 provide the parts outside the CDR3, is SQTIHQWPATLVQPVGSPLSLECTVEGTSNPNLYWYRQAAGRGLQLLFYSVGIGQISSEVPQNLSASRPQDRQFILSSKKLLLSDSGFYLCAWSRGGAGSREYFGPGTRLLVL.

The DNA for the CDR3 is TGTGCCAGCAGCCGACAAACTAGTGCCAATGAGCAGTTCTTC. Encoded protein: CASSRQTSANEQFF. J is TRBJ2-1 and V is TRBV11-2; tentative D call: TRBD2 (5 bases). Germline lookup yields CDR1 SGHAT and CDR2 FQNNGV. Trimming left V 5 bases short and J 6 bases short, with 14 bases between. The CDR3 sequence is 14 residues long.